Below, 18 T cell receptor beta chains from the same sample are listed, as sequenced in a study of cytomegalovirus exposure and HLA in healthy donors. PCR involved 60 Vbeta and 13 Jbeta primers. Sequencing used immunoSEQ multiplex PCR; TCRdb keeps in-frame clones, though not all of them. Here the sample spans roughly 150,000 clones, about 68% being singletons. The source material was PBMCs. Receptors were obtained from a man younger than 35 in good health and CMV-seronegative.

The chain carries TRBV30 and TRBJ2-3; 8 bases are shared with TRBD1. Germline trimming cut 0 bases from V and 3 bases from J; bases unmatched to any gene: 5. Germline V gives CDR1 GTSNPN, CDR2 SVGIG (reference sequence). The CDR3 consists of 15 residues. The CDR3 loop reads CAWSVGQGATDTQYF. In nucleotides, the CDR3 is TGTGCCTGGAGTGTAGGGCAGGGGGCAACAGATACGCAGTATTTT.

The count of this clone is one. The CDR3 sequence is CATQLRDINQPQHF. The CDR3, as DNA: TGTGCCACCCAACTACGGGACATAAACCAGCCCCAGCATTTT. The chain has TRBV19 and TRBJ1-5; D is perhaps TRBD1 (6 bases). V dropped 10 bases and J dropped 7 bases, with 20 bases sitting between them. Germline CDR1 is LNHDA and CDR2 is SQIVND (reference sequence). This CDR3 comprises 14 residues.

This clone was recorded a few times. J is TRBJ2-7 and V is TRBV15; perhaps TRBD1 as D (5 bases). Trimming shortened V by 0 bases and J by 3 bases, and 12 bases separated the two germline ends. The CDR3 runs to 15 residues. Germline V gene data show CDR1 as LNHNV and CDR2 as YYDKDF (reference sequence). The CDR3 reads CATSRDWLQDYEQYF. The CDR3 DNA follows: TGTGCCACCAGCAGAGATTGGCTACAGGACTACGAGCAGTACTTC.

V gene TRBV20-1 combines with J gene TRBJ2-7; D is undetermined. There are 10 residues in the CDR3. The germline V and J ends were trimmed by 6 bases and 6 bases, with 9 bases remaining between them. Germline lookup yields CDR1 DFQATT and CDR2 SNEGSKA (reference sequence). This CDR3 reads CSASISEQYF. CDR3 nucleotide sequence: TGCAGTGCATCAATCAGCGAGCAGTACTTC.

This sequence joins TRBV2 and TRBJ1-5; D may be TRBD1 (5 bases). V was cut by 2 bases and J by 1 base, with 9 bases left in between. This CDR3 comprises 15 residues. Germline assignment: CDR1 SNHLY and CDR2 FYNNEI. Here the CDR3 reads CASSELGRSNQPQHF. DNA of the CDR3: TGTGCCAGCAGTGAACTGGGGCGGAGCAATCAGCCCCAGCATTTT.

V and J are TRBV5-1 and TRBJ1-3; possible D gene TRBD1, 6 bases. CDR1 and CDR2 from the germline V gene are SGHRS and YFSETQ. Trimming cost V 0 bases and J 8 bases, with 12 bases left between them. CDR3 length: 14 amino acids. CDR3 in amino acids: CASSLGQEQDTIYF. The CDR3 DNA reads as TGCGCCAGCAGCTTGGGACAGGAACAGGACACCATATATTTT.

This chain uses TRBV6-5 with TRBJ2-7, with D perhaps matching TRBD1 (6 bases). The CDR3 consists of 13 residues. Per the germline V gene, CDR1 is MNHEY and CDR2 is SVGAGI. Trimming removed 6 bases at V and 4 bases at J, with 13 bases between. CDR3 sequence (DNA): TGTGCCAGCAGCAGCTACCAGGGGTACGAGCAGTACTTC. Translation gives CASSSYQGYEQYF.

The chain links TRBV27 to TRBJ2-7, with TRBD1 as a possible D gene (6 bases). There are 11 residues in the CDR3. Trimming took 6 bases from V and 9 from J, leaving 12 bases between them. Germline V lookup: CDR1 MNHEY, CDR2 SMNVEV (reference sequence). CDR3 sequence (DNA): TGTGCCAGCAGCGCAGGGGCGGCGCAGTACTTC. Translated: CASSAGAAQYF.

The J gene is TRBJ2-7, the V gene TRBV5-1; D remains unclear. The germline CDR1 and CDR2 sequences are SGHRS and YFSETQ. The V end was cut by 4 bases, the J end by 0 bases, with 11 bases between. The CDR3 has 14 amino acids. This CDR3 reads CASSGQVSSYEQYF. The CDR3 coding sequence is TGCGCCAGCAGCGGGCAGGTGAGCTCCTACGAGCAGTACTTC.

The chain links TRBV7-9 to TRBJ2-3; 9 nucleotides agree with TRBD1. The CDR3 is made up of 16 amino acids. With V trimmed by 3 bases and J by 0 bases, 4 bases remained unmatched. Germline CDR1 reads SEHNR; CDR2 reads FQNEAQ (reference sequence). The CDR3, as DNA: TGTGCCAGCAGCTTGTACGGGACAGGGAGCACAGATACGCAGTATTTT. Translation gives CASSLYGTGSTDTQYF.

The chain is built from TRBV4-1 and TRBJ2-7, with TRBD2 matching 9 bases. Germline V CDR1 and CDR2: MGHRA, YSYEKL. The V and J ends lost 1 base and 4 bases, in that order; junction bases with no gene match: 5. The CDR3 loop spans 15 amino acids. The CDR3 DNA is TGCGCCAGCAGCCAAGTGGCTAGCGGGAAGTACGAGCAGTACTTC. Encoded protein: CASSQVASGKYEQYF.

This clone was counted a few times. This chain joins TRBV2 and TRBJ2-3, with 10 bases that match TRBD2. Germline V gene sequence: CDR1 SNHLY, CDR2 FYNNEI. After removal of 1 base from V and 8 bases from J, the junction contained 6 bases not matched to a gene. The CDR3 is 15 amino acids. The CDR3 nucleotides are TGTGCCAGCAGTGAAGGGCTAGCGGGAGTCGGTACGCAGTATTTT. Protein product: CASSEGLAGVGTQYF.

There are a few counts of this clone. The chain is built from TRBV30 and TRBJ2-2; no clear D. Germline V gene sequence: CDR1 GTSNPN, CDR2 SVGIG (reference sequence). V was clipped by 3 bases and J by 0 bases, with 5 bases between them. This CDR3 contains 13 residues. The CDR3 sequence is CAWREPNTGELFF. Here the CDR3 DNA reads TGTGCCTGGAGGGAGCCGAACACCGGGGAGCTGTTTTTT.

The V and J genes are TRBV6-6 and TRBJ1-2; D ambiguous. The CDR3 is 14 amino acids. Trimming stripped 0 bases from V and 6 bases from J, with 11 bases between. Looked up from germline, CDR1 is MNHNY and CDR2 is SVGAGI (reference sequence). CDR3 sequence: CASSYSEGPDGYTF. DNA for the CDR3: TGTGCCAGCAGTTACTCGGAGGGTCCCGATGGCTACACCTTC.

The rearrangement joins TRBV5-6 to TRBJ1-5, with a tentative D call TRBD1 (6 bases). The germline V gene encodes CDR1 SGHDT and CDR2 YYEEEE. The CDR3 is 17 amino acids. V was pared by 4 bases and J by 7 bases, with 24 bases between. The CDR3: CASSLRLGGGAGQPQHF. CDR3 bases: TGTGCCAGCAGCCTACGATTGGGGGGGGGCGCGGGGCAGCCCCAGCATTTT.

Only one count was recorded for this clone. The chain links TRBV6-4 to TRBJ2-3; 9 bases line up with TRBD2. This CDR3 is built from 14 residues. Trimming cost V 9 bases and J 1 base; bases outside gene matches: 5. The V gene's germline CDR1 is MRHNA and CDR2 SNTAGT. The CDR3 sequence is CARVTSGRTDTQYF. CDR3 coding DNA: TGTGCCAGAGTTACTAGCGGGCGCACAGATACGCAGTATTTT.

To note about this clone: The junction differs from germline at one of its ends, possibly a read error. The chain recombines TRBV5-5 with TRBJ1-1; D unresolved. Germline assignment: CDR1 SGHKS and CDR2 YYEKEE (reference sequence). The length of the CDR3 is 15 residues. The CDR3 protein is CASSQLWSGNTEAFF. The CDR3, as DNA: TGCGCCAGCAGCCAACTTTGGTCAGGGAACACTGAAGCTTTCTTT.

The chain couples TRBV9 to TRBJ2-7; no definite D call. The CDR3 has 14 residues. The V and J ends lost 0 bases and 2 bases respectively, with 9 bases between them. CDR1 and CDR2 (germline): SGDLS, YYNGEE. CDR3 region: CASSVESTTYEQYF. In nucleotides, the CDR3 is TGTGCCAGCAGCGTAGAAAGTACTACCTACGAGCAGTACTTC.